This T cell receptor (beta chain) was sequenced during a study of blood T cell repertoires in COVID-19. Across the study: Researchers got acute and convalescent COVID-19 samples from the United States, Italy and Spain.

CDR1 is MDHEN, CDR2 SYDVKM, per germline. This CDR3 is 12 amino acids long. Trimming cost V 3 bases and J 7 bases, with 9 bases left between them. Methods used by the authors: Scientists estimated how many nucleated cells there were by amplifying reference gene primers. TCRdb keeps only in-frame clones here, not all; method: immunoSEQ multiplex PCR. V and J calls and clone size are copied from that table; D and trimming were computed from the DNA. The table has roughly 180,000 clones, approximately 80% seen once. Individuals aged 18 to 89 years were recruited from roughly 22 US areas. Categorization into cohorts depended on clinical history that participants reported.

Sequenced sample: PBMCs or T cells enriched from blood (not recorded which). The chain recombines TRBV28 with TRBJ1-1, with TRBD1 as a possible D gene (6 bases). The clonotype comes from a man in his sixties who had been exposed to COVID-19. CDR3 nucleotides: TGTGCCAGCAGTTTTGGACAGTTTGAAGCTTTCTTT. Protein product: CASSFGQFEAFF.